These T cell receptor beta chains were read from a single sample in a study of shared clonotypes between healthy human individuals. Here immunoSEQ multiplex PCR was the method, and the copy in TCRdb shows in-frame clones only, minus some. Of a few million clones in the sample, more than 80% were seen once. Source material: naive CD4+ T cells from PBMCs. These receptors were collected from a man between 18 and 35 years old in good health. Some clones in this sample may be carry-over from other donors' samples. CDR3s include the opening cysteine and the closing phenylalanine or tryptophan. A D gene is named only where the DNA matches it firmly. Clone size is shown for a subset of rows, as once, few, many or a class of expanded clone.

D gene: TRBD1
V gene: TRBV7-6
clone size: -
J gene: TRBJ1-1
CDR3 protein: CASSLAQGQGNTEAFF
CDR3 DNA: TGTGCCAGCAGCTTGGCTCAAGGACAGGGAAACACTGAAGCTTTCTTT

D gene: -
V gene: TRBV28
clone size: -
J gene: TRBJ1-5
CDR3 protein: CASSVNGPQHF
CDR3 DNA: TGTGCCAGCAGTGTAAATGGACCCCAGCATTTT

D gene: -
V gene: TRBV4-3
clone size: -
J gene: TRBJ1-2
CDR3 protein: CASSQDVGLGYTF
CDR3 DNA: TGCGCCAGCAGCCAAGACGTTGGGCTAGGCTACACCTTC

D gene: TRBD1
V gene: TRBV6-4
clone size: once
J gene: TRBJ2-1
CDR3 protein: CAGRQGYNEQFF
CDR3 DNA: TGTGCCGGCCGACAGGGATACAATGAGCAGTTCTTC

D gene: TRBD2
V gene: TRBV5-1
clone size: -
J gene: TRBJ2-7
CDR3 protein: CASSVGTSGSYEQYF
CDR3 DNA: TGCGCCAGCAGCGTGGGGACTAGCGGGAGCTACGAGCAGTACTTC

D gene: TRBD1
V gene: TRBV29-1
clone size: -
J gene: TRBJ2-3
CDR3 protein: CSARGQGTDTQYF
CDR3 DNA: TGCAGCGCCAGAGGACAGGGCACAGATACGCAGTATTTT

D gene: -
V gene: TRBV6-6
clone size: -
J gene: TRBJ2-3
CDR3 protein: CASSQSRSKSTDTQYF
CDR3 DNA: TGTGCCAGCAGTCAATCCCGGTCCAAAAGCACAGATACGCAGTATTTT

D gene: -
V gene: TRBV28
clone size: once
J gene: TRBJ1-2
CDR3 protein: CASSGGGINYGYTF
CDR3 DNA: TGTGCCAGCAGTGGTGGAGGCATTAACTATGGCTACACCTTC

D gene: -
V gene: TRBV19
clone size: -
J gene: TRBJ1-2
CDR3 protein: CASSFTSAYVSYGYTF
CDR3 DNA: TGTGCCAGTAGTTTCACATCGGCCTATGTCAGCTATGGCTACACCTTC

D gene: TRBD1
V gene: TRBV29-1
clone size: -
J gene: TRBJ1-1
CDR3 protein: CSVGQGVPNTEAFF
CDR3 DNA: TGCAGCGTAGGACAGGGTGTACCGAACACTGAAGCTTTCTTT

D gene: TRBD1
V gene: TRBV30
clone size: -
J gene: TRBJ2-7
CDR3 protein: CAWSGTGNYEQYF
CDR3 DNA: TGTGCCTGGAGCGGGACAGGCAACTACGAGCAGTACTTC

D gene: -
V gene: TRBV4-2
clone size: -
J gene: TRBJ2-7
CDR3 protein: CASSQDPQIPEQYF
CDR3 DNA: TGTGCCAGCAGCCAAGATCCACAGATCCCCGAGCAGTACTTC

D gene: -
V gene: TRBV10-3
clone size: -
J gene: TRBJ2-7
CDR3 protein: CAISERLEGEQYF
CDR3 DNA: TGTGCCATCAGTGAGCGGCTAGAGGGGGAGCAGTACTTC

D gene: -
V gene: TRBV29-1
clone size: -
J gene: TRBJ2-2
CDR3 protein: CSVEDGLRIGELFF
CDR3 DNA: TGCAGCGTTGAAGATGGACTTCGGATCGGGGAGCTGTTTTTT

D gene: -
V gene: TRBV9
clone size: -
J gene: TRBJ2-1
CDR3 protein: CASSVRSPNEQFF
CDR3 DNA: TGTGCCAGCAGCGTTCGCAGTCCAAATGAGCAGTTCTTC

D gene: -
V gene: TRBV7-3
clone size: -
J gene: TRBJ2-7
CDR3 protein: CASSLPGHEQYF
CDR3 DNA: TGTGCCAGCAGCTTACCCGGGCACGAGCAGTACTTC

D gene: -
V gene: TRBV28
clone size: -
J gene: TRBJ1-2
CDR3 protein: CASSFSWGGYTF
CDR3 DNA: TGTGCCAGCAGTTTTTCCTGGGGGGGCTACACCTTC